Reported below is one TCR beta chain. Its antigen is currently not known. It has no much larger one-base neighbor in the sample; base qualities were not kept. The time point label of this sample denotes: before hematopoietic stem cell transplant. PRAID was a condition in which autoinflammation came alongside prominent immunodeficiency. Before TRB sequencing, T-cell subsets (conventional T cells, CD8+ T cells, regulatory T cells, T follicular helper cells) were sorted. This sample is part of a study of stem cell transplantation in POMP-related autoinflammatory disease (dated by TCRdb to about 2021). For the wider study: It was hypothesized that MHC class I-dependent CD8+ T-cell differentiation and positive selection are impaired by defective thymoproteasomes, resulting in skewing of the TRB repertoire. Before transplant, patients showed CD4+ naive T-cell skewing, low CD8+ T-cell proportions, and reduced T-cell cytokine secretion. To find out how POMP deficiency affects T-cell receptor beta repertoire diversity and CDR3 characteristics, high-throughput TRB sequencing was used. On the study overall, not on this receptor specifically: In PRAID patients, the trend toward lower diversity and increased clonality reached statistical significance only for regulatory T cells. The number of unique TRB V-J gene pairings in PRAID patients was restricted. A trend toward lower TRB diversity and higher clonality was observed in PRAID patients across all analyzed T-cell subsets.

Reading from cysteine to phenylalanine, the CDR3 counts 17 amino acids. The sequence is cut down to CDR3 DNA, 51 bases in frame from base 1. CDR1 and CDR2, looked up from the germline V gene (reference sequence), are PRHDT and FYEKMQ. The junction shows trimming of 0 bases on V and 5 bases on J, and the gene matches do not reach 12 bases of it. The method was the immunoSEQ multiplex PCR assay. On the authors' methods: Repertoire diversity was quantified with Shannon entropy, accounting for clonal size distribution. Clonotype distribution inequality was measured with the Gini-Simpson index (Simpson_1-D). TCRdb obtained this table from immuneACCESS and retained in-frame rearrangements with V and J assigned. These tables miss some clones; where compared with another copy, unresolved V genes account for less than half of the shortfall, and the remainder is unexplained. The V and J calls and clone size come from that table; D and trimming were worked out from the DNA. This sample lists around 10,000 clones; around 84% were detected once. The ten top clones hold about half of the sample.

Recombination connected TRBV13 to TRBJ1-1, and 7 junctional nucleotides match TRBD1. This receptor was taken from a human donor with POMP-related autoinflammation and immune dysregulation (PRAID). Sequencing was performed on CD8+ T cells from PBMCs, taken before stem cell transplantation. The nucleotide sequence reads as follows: TGTGCCAGCAGCTTAGGCGGGGAGGGGGCGCGGGGAACTGAAGCTTTCTTT. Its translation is CASSLGGEGARGTEAFF.